This T cell receptor beta chain was identified in a study of T cell repertoires in cytomegalovirus infection. Study background: Signatures in public TCR beta sequences pointed to both CMV infection and matching HLA type.

In the case of this clonotype: Its target is not known.

Germline V gives CDR1 MNHEY, CDR2 SMNVEV (reference sequence). CDR3 size: 13 residues. With 5 bases removed from V and 4 bases from J, the gap between germline ends came to 10 bases. Whole-study findings and limits: Ex vivo responses were dominated by HLA-C-restricted CMV-specific TCR beta clonotypes. Pooled public TCR beta family frequency picked out CMV carriers with the relevant HLA.

One entry per CDR3 protein, called by TCRdb with MiXCR from the reads. Among 400,000 to 600,000 distinct CDR3 sequences listed, under 45% were seen once. The material sequenced was cultured PBMCs, taken from culture after CMV antigen stimulation. The clonotype comes from a human donor in good health (CMV status not recorded). Some clones in this sample may be carry-over from other donors' samples. V is TRBV27 and J is TRBJ2-3; D is unclear. The CDR3 reads CASSRMGADTQYF. Here the CDR3 DNA reads TGTGCCAGCAGTCGGATGGGCGCAGATACGCAGTATTTT.